Listed below are T cell receptor beta chains from one sample, sequenced in a study of cytomegalovirus exposure and HLA in healthy donors. Method: immunoSEQ multiplex PCR; TCRdb's copy keeps in-frame clones and lacks some. The table records hundreds of thousands of clones, around 87% of them present only once. The specimen was PBMCs. These receptors were obtained from a woman in her late teens or twenties in good health and CMV-seropositive. CDR3s include the opening cysteine and the closing phenylalanine or tryptophan. D genes are given only for firm matches. A clone size is listed for some rows: how often the clone was seen (once, few, many), or a class if it is expanded.

NA	TRBD1	TRBV28	TRBJ2-3	CASSLDLQGYTDTQYF	TGTGCCAGCAGTTTGGATTTACAGGGGTATACAGATACGCAGTATTTT
few	NA	TRBV9	TRBJ1-2	CASSVDGRSPVGYTF	TGTGCCAGCAGCGTAGATGGGAGGAGCCCTGTTGGCTACACCTTC
NA	TRBD1	TRBV19	TRBJ1-2	CASSIRDRGYTF	TGTGCCAGTAGTATTCGCGACAGGGGGTACACCTTC
NA	NA	TRBV7-9	TRBJ1-2	CASSLAGTFGIGYTF	TGTGCCAGCAGCTTAGCGGGGACTTTCGGGATTGGCTACACCTTC
NA	NA	TRBV7-9	TRBJ2-1	CASSSRIWFGYNEQFF	TGTGCCAGCAGCTCCCGAATTTGGTTCGGCTACAATGAGCAGTTCTTC
NA	TRBD2	TRBV6-4	TRBJ2-3	CASSDSVAGGTDTQYF	TGTGCCAGCAGTGACTCGGTAGCGGGAGGCACAGATACGCAGTATTTT
NA	TRBD2	TRBV5-4	TRBJ2-1	CASRQTSLADNEQFF	TGTGCCAGCAGGCAGACATCACTAGCGGACAATGAGCAGTTCTTC
NA	TRBD2	TRBV5-6	TRBJ2-2	CASSDSGRQGSAGELFF	TGTGCCAGCAGCGATAGCGGGAGGCAGGGCAGCGCCGGGGAGCTGTTTTTT
once	TRBD2	TRBV5-6	TRBJ2-3	CASSLSLAGPTDTQYF	TGTGCCAGCAGCTTGAGCCTAGCGGGACCCACAGATACGCAGTATTTT
few	NA	TRBV10-2	TRBJ1-1	CASSDRVNTEAFF	TGCGCCAGCAGTGACAGGGTGAACACTGAAGCTTTCTTT
NA	TRBD1	TRBV27	TRBJ1-2	CASSPRRTGGVYGYTF	TGTGCCAGCAGTCCGCGAAGGACAGGGGGCGTATATGGCTACACCTTC
NA	TRBD1	TRBV28	TRBJ2-3	CASTPGQGGTQYF	TGTGCCAGCACCCCGGGACAGGGGGGAACGCAGTATTTT
NA	TRBD1	TRBV28	TRBJ2-1	CASSLARQGRHEQFF	TGTGCCAGCAGTCTTGCGAGACAGGGTCGACATGAGCAGTTCTTC
NA	NA	TRBV28	TRBJ2-3	CASSILGRTDTQYF	TGTGCCAGCAGCATACTAGGGCGCACAGATACGCAGTATTTT
NA	NA	TRBV19	TRBJ2-1	CASSIASGGLYNEQFF	TGTGCCAGTAGCATCGCCTCAGGGGGACTCTACAATGAGCAGTTCTTC
NA	TRBD1	TRBV5-1	TRBJ1-1	CASSEGQGDEAFF	TGCGCCAGCAGCGAAGGACAGGGAGATGAAGCTTTCTTT
NA	TRBD2	TRBV29-1	TRBJ2-1	CSVGGLGTTSGRFYEQFF	TGCAGCGTTGGTGGGCTTGGTACGACTAGCGGGAGGTTCTATGAGCAGTTCTTC
NA	TRBD1	TRBV19	TRBJ2-7	CASSAGQGYEQYF	TGTGCCAGTAGTGCGGGACAGGGGTACGAGCAGTACTTC
NA	NA	TRBV28	TRBJ1-2	CASSLPTGFGGYTF	TGTGCCAGCAGTCTCCCAACCGGGTTTGGAGGCTACACCTTC
NA	NA	TRBV4-2	TRBJ1-1	CASSQGRVDPFF	TGTGCCAGCAGCCAAGGTAGAGTCGATCCTTTCTTT
once	NA	TRBV27	TRBJ2-3	CASGEMDSSGDTQYF	TGTGCCAGCGGGGAAATGGACAGCTCGGGTGATACGCAGTATTTT
NA	TRBD1	TRBV18	TRBJ2-7	CASSQRTGVGAYEQYF	TGTGCCAGCTCACAACGGACAGGAGTAGGCGCCTACGAGCAGTACTTC
NA	TRBD2	TRBV7-8	TRBJ2-7	CASSFPSGTSGPSYEQYF	TGTGCCAGCAGCTTCCCATCCGGGACTAGCGGTCCATCCTACGAGCAGTACTTC
NA	TRBD1	TRBV4-1	TRBJ1-1	CASSRGWGQAGTEAFF	TGCGCCAGCAGCCGCGGGTGGGGACAGGCCGGCACTGAAGCTTTCTTT